This T cell receptor beta chain is from a study of CD8 T cells in Susac syndrome. Roughly 0.5 to 1 ug RNA was reverse transcribed with random hexamers. TCRdb independently ran MiXCR on the immunoSEQ multiplex PCR reads; one entry per CDR3 protein. The sample lists 160,000 or so distinct CDR3 sequences, around 93% occurring once. Trimming shortened V by 0 bases and J by 2 bases, and 8 bases separated the two germline ends. The germline CDR1 and CDR2 sequences are LGHDT and YNNKEL (reference sequence). CDR3 length: 16 amino acids. The sample taken for sequencing was CD4+ T cells from PBMCs. The V and J genes are TRBV3-1 and TRBJ2-6, with D unclear. The source of this sequence is a human donor in good health. The CDR3 spells CASSQERSAGANVLTF. Here the CDR3 DNA reads TGTGCCAGCAGCCAAGAGAGAAGCGCTGGGGCCAACGTCCTGACTTTC.